This T cell receptor (beta chain) appears in the sequencing data of a study of blood T cell repertoires in COVID-19. Study at large: Donors in the United States, Italy and Spain gave samples during acute or convalescent COVID-19.

Measured with immunoSEQ multiplex PCR; TCRdb has only the in-frame clones, and not every one. The table records around 220,000 clones, 90% to 95% of them present only once. The CDR3 sequence is 16 residues long. CDR1 is SNHLY and CDR2 is FYNNEI in the germline V gene. Trimming took 6 bases from V and 1 from J; bases not matched to a gene: 9. This clone was seen at least ten times. The sequenced material came from PBMCs or T cells enriched from blood (not recorded which). This chain links TRBV2 with TRBJ1-1; the match to TRBD1 covers 9 bases. The clonotype comes from a woman younger than 30 who had recovered from COVID-19. Written as DNA, the CDR3 is TGTGCCAGCAGGACCGGGACAGGGAAATCGAACACTGAAGCTTTCTTT. Protein: CASRTGTGKSNTEAFF.